This entry lists 30 T cell receptor beta chains sequenced from one sample in a study of CD8+CD57+ T cells in acquired aplastic anemia. Template material for TCR beta VDJ and CDR3 profiling consisted of genomic DNA. TCRdb itself ran the reads through MiXCR, one entry per CDR3 protein. The table includes 250,000 or so distinct CDR3 sequences, approximately 50% detected once. Previously, flow cytometry had revealed CD8+CD57+ cell expansion in the patients chosen for sequencing. The sequenced sample consisted of sorted CD4+, CD8+, or CD8+CD57+ T cells (not recorded which) from PBMCs. The receptors stem from a human donor with aplastic anemia.

This clonotype was detected only a few times. This chain uses TRBV5-1 with TRBJ2-3; D might be TRBD1 (6 bases). The CDR3 is 16 residues long. V was pared by 2 bases and J by 0 bases, with 13 bases between. The germline V gene has CDR1 SGHRS and CDR2 YFSETQ. CDR3 region: CASSFSLQGSTDTQYF. In DNA, the CDR3 is TGCGCCAGCAGCTTCTCTCTTCAGGGGAGCACAGATACGCAGTATTTT.

This chain connects TRBV24-1 to TRBJ2-1; D is undetermined. CDR3 size: 12 residues. Germline V CDR1 and CDR2: KGHDR, SFDVKD. Trimming pared 2 bases from V and 8 bases from J, leaving 6 bases between. The CDR3 loop reads CATSDSHDEQFF. The DNA of the CDR3 is TGTGCCACCAGTGATTCCCATGATGAGCAGTTCTTC.

The chain is built from TRBV4-1 and TRBJ1-2; D is uncertain. The CDR3 loop spans 17 amino acids. Germline V gene lookup returns CDR1 MGHRA and CDR2 YSYEKL. V dropped 0 bases and J dropped 8 bases, with 22 bases sitting between them. Here the CDR3 DNA reads TGCGCCAGCAGCCAAGATATCCAGTCAACGATGTCGGAAGGCTACACCTTC. This codes for CASSQDIQSTMSEGYTF.

The genes are TRBV13 and TRBJ2-5; 12 nucleotides match TRBD2. Germline-derived CDR1 and CDR2 are PRHDT and FYEKMQ (reference sequence). CDR3 length equals 16 residues. V lost 5 bases, J lost 4 bases, and 8 bases stayed unmatched. The CDR3 here is CASSPRLAGAVETQYF. CDR3 nucleotide sequence: TGTGCCAGCAGCCCCCGACTAGCGGGAGCAGTAGAGACCCAGTACTTC. The full variable domain, completed using reference TRBV13 and TRBJ2-5, is AAGVIQSPRHLIKEKRETATLKCYPIPRHDTVYWYQQGPGQDPQFLISFYEKMQSDKGSIPDRFSAQQFSDYHSELNMSSLELGDSALYFCASSPRLAGAVETQYFGPGTRLLVL.

V gene TRBV15 combines with J gene TRBJ1-2, with D possibly being TRBD1 (6 bases). V was clipped by 6 bases and J by 1 base, with 9 bases between them. The CDR3 extends over 13 amino acids. Germline CDR1 and CDR2: LNHNV and YYDKDF (reference sequence). The DNA of the CDR3 is TGTGCCACCAGTCCGGACAGTAACTATGGCTACACCTTC. Residues: CATSPDSNYGYTF.

This sequence joins TRBV19 and TRBJ2-7, with 10 positions matching TRBD1. Germline V CDR1 and CDR2: LNHDA, SQIVND (reference sequence). CDR3 size: 16 residues. After removal of 4 bases from V and 11 bases from J, the junction contained 17 bases not matched to a gene. CDR3 sequence reads: CASSTTTGGTIRSKYF. CDR3 nucleotide sequence: TGTGCCAGTAGTACAACGACAGGGGGCACGATCCGTAGTAAGTACTTC.

This clonotype has at least ten counts. This rearrangement joins TRBV6-1 to TRBJ2-3, with 12 bases lining up with TRBD2. Germline CDR1 and CDR2: MNHNS and SASEGT. The V gene end was trimmed by 3 bases and the J gene end by 4 bases; junction bases not matched to a gene: 5. This CDR3 is 16 amino acids long. The CDR3 reads CASSETSGRGADTQYF. The CDR3 DNA reads TGTGCCAGCAGTGAGACTAGCGGGAGAGGTGCAGATACGCAGTATTTT.

Of note for this clonotype: This may stem from a read error, because a much larger clone lies one nucleotide away. This is likely a read error, given that the CDR3 carries no conserved phenylalanine or tryptophan at its end. CDR3: CASSETAGKIYEQYL. The CDR3 DNA sequence: TGTGCCAGCAGTGAAACGGCAGGGAAAATTTACGAGCAGTACCTC. V is TRBV2 and J is TRBJ2-7, with a weak D call TRBD1 (5 bases). The CDR3 is made up of 15 amino acids. Germline CDR1 and CDR2: SNHLY and FYNNEI. V was cut by 2 bases and J by 4 bases, with 15 bases left in between.

This clonotype was observed many times. The V and J genes are TRBV24-1 and TRBJ2-5; D may be TRBD2 (6 bases). The CDR3 runs to 17 residues. The germline CDR1 and CDR2 sequences are KGHDR and SFDVKD. The ends were cut back, 7 bases at V and 3 bases at J, with 23 bases in the middle. CDR3 nucleotides: TGTGCCACCAGCGGTCCAACTTCCCATAGCGGAAAAGAGACCCAGTACTTC. Its translation is CATSGPTSHSGKETQYF.

Turning to this clonotype: Since the CDR3 does not end with the conserved phenylalanine or tryptophan, this likely comes from a read error. The DNA is omitted, as the CDR3 cannot be located on it reliably, and the CDR3 follows TCRdb's listing. This chain joins TRBV14 and TRBJ2-1; the DNA was not compared with TRBD2, the D call given in the table. The germline V gene encodes CDR1 SGHDN and CDR2 FVKESK. The CDR3 region is 15 residues in length, termini included. The chain's CDR3 is CASSQEGGTYNEQTP.

This clonotype was observed a single time. The chain couples TRBV19 to TRBJ2-1; 7 positions agree with TRBD1. The CDR3 has 15 amino acids. With V trimmed by 4 bases and J by 5 bases, 8 bases remained unmatched. Germline loops: CDR1 LNHDA, CDR2 SQIVND (reference sequence). In nucleotides, the CDR3 is TGTGCCAGTAGTACATCCGGGACAGCTCACAATGAGCAGTTCTTC. Translated, it gives CASSTSGTAHNEQFF.

This clonotype was picked up many times. The rearrangement joins TRBV14 to TRBJ2-7; D not certain. Trimming cost V 2 bases and J 3 bases, with 5 bases left between them. This CDR3 is built from 12 residues. Germline V gene lookup returns CDR1 SGHDN and CDR2 FVKESK. This CDR3 reads CASSQRVYEQYF. CDR3 nucleotide sequence: TGTGCCAGCAGCCAAAGGGTCTACGAGCAGTACTTC. The complete variable domain, with remaining parts taken from reference TRBV14 and TRBJ2-7, reads EAGVTQFPSHSVIEKGQTVTLRCDPISGHDNLYWYRRVMGKEIKFLLHFVKESKQDESGMPNNRFLAERTGGTYSTLKVQPAELEDSGVYFCASSQRVYEQYFGPGTRLTVT.

The V and J genes are TRBV10-3 and TRBJ2-7; TRBD2 agrees at 8 bases. CDR3 size: 16 residues. Germline-derived CDR1 and CDR2 are ENHRY and SYGVKD. The V gene end was trimmed by 2 bases and the J gene end by 6 bases; junction bases not matched to a gene: 12. This chain's CDR3 is CAISEAGRGALVEQYF. In DNA, the CDR3 is TGTGCCATCAGTGAGGCCGGGCGGGGGGCCTTGGTCGAGCAGTACTTC.

This clonotype was seen ten or more times. The V gene is TRBV9, the J gene TRBJ1-3; perhaps TRBD1 as D (5 bases). V lost 3 bases and J lost 4, with 5 bases in between. The CDR3 is made up of 12 amino acids. Germline CDR1 is SGDLS and CDR2 is YYNGEE. The CDR3 sequence is CASSGQGNTIYF. The CDR3 region has the DNA TGTGCCAGCAGCGGACAGGGAAACACCATATATTTT. Combining the CDR3 with reference TRBV9 and TRBJ1-3 gives the whole variable domain DSGVTQTPKHLITATGQRVTLRCSPRSGDLSVYWYQQSLDQGLQFLIQYYNGEERAKGNILERFSAQQFPDLHSELNLSSLELGDSALYFCASSGQGNTIYFGEGSWLTVV.

In its sample, this clonotype was seen many times. The V gene is TRBV9, the J gene TRBJ1-1; no clear D. This CDR3 spans 13 amino acids. V lost 3 bases, J lost 1 base, and 7 bases lay in between. Looked up from germline, CDR1 is SGDLS and CDR2 is YYNGEE. The CDR3 reads CASSGTRNTEAFF. CDR3 coding DNA: TGTGCCAGCAGCGGGACGCGGAACACTGAAGCTTTCTTT.

V gene TRBV10-3 combines with J gene TRBJ2-3; 8 positions agree with TRBD1. After removal of 10 bases from V and 0 bases from J, the junction contained 12 bases not matched to a gene. There are 16 residues in the CDR3. From germline, CDR1 is ENHRY and CDR2 SYGVKD. CDR3 residues: CASRSPGQASTDTQYF. The CDR3, as DNA: TGTGCCAGCAGATCACCGGGACAGGCGAGCACAGATACGCAGTATTTT.

The chain is built from TRBV15 and TRBJ2-7; the match to TRBD1 covers 8 bases. The CDR3 has 16 residues. Trimming took 0 bases from V and 3 from J; bases not matched to a gene: 7. CDR1 LNHNV and CDR2 YYDKDF come from the germline V gene (reference sequence). CDR3 region: CATSRDYGTGLYEQYF. The CDR3 nucleotides are TGTGCCACCAGCAGAGATTACGGGACAGGCCTCTACGAGCAGTACTTC.

This clonotype was observed a single time. The chain combines TRBV7-3 with TRBJ2-7; the D is unclear. This CDR3 is built from 14 residues. V was pared by 5 bases and J by 2 bases, with 13 bases between. Germline V CDR1 and CDR2: SGHTA, FQGTGA. CDR3 in amino acids: CASSVAKGTYEQYF. In nucleotides, the CDR3 is TGTGCCAGCAGCGTAGCTAAGGGTACCTACGAGCAGTACTTC.

The J gene is TRBJ2-5, the V gene TRBV15; the D is unclear. Germline CDR1 reads LNHNV; CDR2 reads YYDKDF (reference sequence). With 0 bases removed from V and 5 bases from J, the gap between germline ends came to 7 bases. The CDR3 consists of 13 residues. The CDR3 DNA follows: TGTGCCACCAGCAGAGATTTGGGGGAGACCCAGTACTTC. It translates to CATSRDLGETQYF.

The chain recombines TRBV20-1 with TRBJ2-5, with no clear D. The ends were cut back, 3 bases at V and 2 bases at J, with 10 bases in the middle. CDR1 DFQATT and CDR2 SNEGSKA come from the germline V gene (reference sequence). The CDR3 length is 13 residues. The DNA for the CDR3 is TGCAGTGCTAGCCGCTCAGTACAAGAGACCCAGTACTTC. Its translation: CSASRSVQETQYF.

The table lists this clonotype with a count of one. The CDR3 sequence: CAISWTRRTGNNQPQHF. CDR3 DNA: TGTGCCATCAGTTGGACTAGACGGACAGGGAACAATCAGCCCCAGCATTTT. The chain links TRBV10-3 to TRBJ1-5, with 8 bases lining up with TRBD1. J was trimmed by 3 bases and V by 5 bases; bases with no gene match: 12. This CDR3 comprises 17 residues. Looked up from germline, CDR1 is ENHRY and CDR2 is SYGVKD.

This rearrangement joins TRBV20-1 to TRBJ1-5; the D gene is possibly TRBD1 (6 bases). The V gene lost 6 bases and the J gene lost 0 bases, with 9 bases spanning the gap. The CDR3 has 13 residues. Germline V gives CDR1 DFQATT, CDR2 SNEGSKA (reference sequence). The DNA of the CDR3 is TGCAGTGCAAGACAGGATAGCAATCAGCCCCAGCATTTT. It yields the protein CSARQDSNQPQHF.

This clonotype was observed a single time. V is TRBV5-1 and J is TRBJ1-4; D gene uncertain. This CDR3 spans 16 amino acids. CDR1 SGHRS and CDR2 YFSETQ come from the germline V gene. V was clipped by 0 bases and J by 8 bases, with 17 bases between them. The CDR3 loop reads CASSLGLGFVEEKLFF. DNA for the CDR3: TGCGCCAGCAGCTTGGGCCTGGGGTTCGTAGAGGAAAAACTGTTTTTT.

This clonotype was counted only a few times. The chain links TRBV6-1 to TRBJ2-1, with TRBD2 matching 7 bases. CDR1 is MNHNS and CDR2 is SASEGT in the germline V gene. This CDR3 is 15 amino acids long. Trimming took 2 bases from V and 4 from J; bases not matched to a gene: 5. The DNA of the CDR3 is TGTGCCAGCAGTGAAAGAGCGGGGTCTTACAATGAGCAGTTCTTC. Translated: CASSERAGSYNEQFF.

The count of this clonotype is one. The junction shows a germline mismatch at one end, possibly a read error. The genes are TRBV7-3 and TRBJ2-7; 9 nucleotides match TRBD2. Germline V lookup: CDR1 SGHTA, CDR2 FQGTGA. This CDR3 has 17 residues. The DNA for the CDR3 is TGTGCCAGCAGCTTCCTGTGGCGGGAGGGTAACACCGGGGAGCTGTACTTC. As protein: CASSFLWREGNTGELYF.

The chain couples TRBV6-1 to TRBJ1-1, with 8 bases that match TRBD1. V lost 3 bases to trimming and J lost 3 bases; unmatched junction nucleotides: 0. Per the germline V gene, CDR1 is MNHNS and CDR2 is SASEGT. The CDR3 runs to 13 residues. CDR3 protein: CASSDRGHTEAFF. In nucleotides, the CDR3 is TGTGCCAGCAGTGACAGGGGGCACACTGAAGCTTTCTTT.

The chain joins TRBV29-1 to TRBJ1-1; weak D call: TRBD1 (5 bases). CDR3 length: 14 amino acids. The V gene lost 6 bases and the J gene lost 2 bases, with 16 bases spanning the gap. Germline loops: CDR1 SQVTM, CDR2 ANQGSEA. The CDR3 reads CSVGPRTLNTEAFF. In DNA form, the CDR3 reads TGCAGCGTCGGGCCACGGACACTTAACACTGAAGCTTTCTTT.

This clonotype was found many times. The chain employs TRBV6-5 and TRBJ1-5; 9 nucleotides match TRBD1. The germline gives CDR1 MNHEY, CDR2 SVGAGI. The length of the CDR3 is 17 residues. Trimming at V came to 5 bases and at J to 1 base, leaving 9 bases not matched to a gene. The CDR3 region has the DNA TGTGCCAGCAGTCCCGAGGGGACAGGGTTAAGCAATCAGCCCCAGCATTTT. It translates to CASSPEGTGLSNQPQHF.

The V call is TRBV2, the J call TRBJ2-3, with D possibly matching TRBD2 (5 bases). Germline loops: CDR1 SNHLY, CDR2 FYNNEI. The CDR3 is 13 amino acids. Trimming shortened V by 11 bases and J by 3 bases, and 15 bases separated the two germline ends. The CDR3 sequence is CAAQLGETDTQYF. CDR3 in DNA: TGTGCCGCTCAACTCGGGGAAACAGATACGCAGTATTTT.

The count of this clonotype is one. The chain has TRBV5-5 and TRBJ2-2; the match to TRBD2 covers 10 bases. Germline V gene sequence: CDR1 SGHKS, CDR2 YYEKEE (reference sequence). This CDR3 contains 17 residues. Germline trimming cut 2 bases from V and 3 bases from J; bases unmatched to any gene: 7. DNA of the CDR3: TGTGCCAGCAGCTTTTTATCTAGCGGGAGATACACCGGGGAGCTGTTTTTT. Protein product: CASSFLSSGRYTGELFF.